Listed below are T cell receptor beta chains from one sample, sequenced in a study of glioma-infiltrating T cells after dendritic cell vaccination. Data came from immunoSEQ multiplex PCR; TCRdb stores just in-frame clones and leaves some out. The sample has 60,000 to 70,000 clones; roughly four fifths are singletons. Sequenced material: blood, taken before dendritic cell vaccination. These receptors all stem from a human donor with glioblastoma. CDR3s include the opening cysteine and the closing phenylalanine or tryptophan.

TRBJ2-5 TRBV29-1 CSVGVGQETQYF
TRBJ2-7 TRBV27 CASSPEERGGEQYF
TRBJ2-3 TRBV27 CASSYGQGSSRPKRDTQYF
TRBJ2-5 TRBV4-1 CASSQVPQSANQETQYF
TRBJ1-1 TRBV29-1 CSVERTMNTEAFF
TRBJ2-3 TRBV29-1 CSVAQAGGKDTQYF
TRBJ1-5 TRBV28 CAIQGSENQPQHF
TRBJ2-5 TRBV4-1 CASSRASGGGGETQYF
TRBJ2-5 TRBV5-1 CASSPAQGYETQYF
TRBJ2-5 TRBV18 CASSPRSGGNRETQYF
TRBJ1-5 TRBV7-8 CASSLTGGASPQHF
TRBJ1-1 TRBV11-2 CASSRTGNMNTEAFF
TRBJ2-1 TRBV2 CASSVGRGLYNEQFF
TRBJ1-4 TRBV28 CASSTSRGAEKLFF
TRBJ2-5 TRBV19 CASSITGIQETQYF
TRBJ1-2 TRBV30 CAWSRGPNYGYTF
TRBJ2-3 TRBV15 CATSSAAGQDTQYF
TRBJ1-1 TRBV5-1 CASSSPQGMTRNTEAFF
TRBJ1-2 TRBV5-1 CASSLGSGVSGYTF
TRBJ2-3 TRBV30 CAWSVERTDTQYF
TRBJ2-3 TRBV29-1 CSGFGGPDTQYF
TRBJ2-5 TRBV30 CASSGTPRETQYF
TRBJ1-1 TRBV5-1 CASSLTGENTEAFF
TRBJ2-7 TRBV5-1 CASSLAAAAGEQYF
TRBJ2-3 TRBV6-4 CASRRAGGLAGGTQYF
TRBJ1-2 TRBV6-1 CASRGLTPPGYGYTF
TRBJ1-1 TRBV28 CALTGDMNTEAFF
TRBJ1-1 TRBV4-2 CASSQEAQGDTEAFF
TRBJ2-3 TRBV18 CASSASRDTQYF
TRBJ2-3 TRBV6-4 CASSDSSSGGAGTDTQYF
TRBJ2-7 TRBV9 CASSVSSNPFYEQYF
TRBJ2-5 TRBV5-4 CASSSRTGTQETQYF
TRBJ1-5 TRBV27 CASSFYPVSNQPQHF
TRBJ1-6 TRBV27 CASSRDRSDSPLHF
TRBJ1-5 TRBV9 CASSVGVGEGQPQHF
TRBJ2-3 TRBV21-1 CATNPTGCQTDTQYF
TRBJ1-4 TRBV9 CASSDGQGSNEKLFF
TRBJ1-1 TRBV5-1 CASSLEDRVYTEAFF
TRBJ2-5 TRBV27 CASSPSWAAETQYF
TRBJ2-2 TRBV5-1 CASSGGEPAPGELFF
TRBJ2-1 TRBV18 CASSPRGLSYNEQFF
TRBJ2-5 TRBV5-4 CASSLTGQQETQYF
TRBJ2-3 TRBV5-1 CASRQIKAGPSTDTQYF
TRBJ2-7 TRBV27 CASSGRLAGAKKQYF
TRBJ1-1 TRBV6-1 CASSEAGGSTEAFF